This is a list of T cell receptor beta chains from one sample in a study of cytomegalovirus exposure and HLA in healthy donors. The table came from immunoSEQ multiplex PCR; TCRdb's copy has only in-frame clones and leaves some out. The table has about 130,000 clones, 83% seen once; the top ten hold 3.6%. Sequencing was done on a sample of PBMCs. All receptors come from a woman in her 40s in good health and CMV-seropositive. The CDR3 runs from the conserved cysteine through the conserved F or W. D genes are given only for firm matches. Size is omitted from some rows. Given values are once, few, many or a class for expanded clones.

v_call	j_call	d_call	clone_size	cdr3_aa	cdr3_nt
TRBV30	TRBJ1-6	TRBD1	-	CAWTPGQTNSPLHF	TGTGCCTGGACCCCGGGACAGACCAATTCACCCCTCCACTTT
TRBV4-1	TRBJ2-7	-	-	CASSQVDTGGAYEQYF	TGCGCCAGCAGCCAAGTGGACACCGGAGGGGCCTACGAGCAGTACTTC
TRBV4-1	TRBJ2-3	TRBD2	once	CASSQKAGGPDTQYF	TGCGCCAGCAGCCAAAAAGCGGGGGGGCCGGATACGCAGTATTTT
TRBV9	TRBJ2-1	TRBD1	-	CASSVGTGAYNEQFF	TGTGCCAGCAGCGTAGGGACAGGGGCCTACAATGAGCAGTTCTTC
TRBV6-5	TRBJ1-5	-	-	CASSYSGVPGAQHF	TGTGCCAGCAGTTACTCGGGGGTCCCAGGGGCCCAGCATTTT
TRBV25-1	TRBJ2-3	TRBD2	-	CASKREGQTDTQYF	TGTGCCAGCAAGCGGGAGGGCCAGACAGATACGCAGTATTTT
TRBV29-1	TRBJ1-2	TRBD1	-	CSVEDRQGPGYGYTF	TGCAGCGTTGAAGACCGACAGGGGCCGGGCTATGGCTACACCTTC
TRBV7-8	TRBJ2-7	TRBD1	-	CASSSPRRDRVSYEQYF	TGTGCCAGCAGCTCCCCCCGGAGGGACAGGGTCTCCTACGAGCAGTACTTC
TRBV18	TRBJ1-1	-	-	CASSPRQNTEAFF	TGTGCCAGCTCACCACGGCAGAACACTGAAGCTTTCTTT
TRBV5-1	TRBJ1-2	TRBD1	-	CASSERQGHYGYTF	TGCGCCAGCAGCGAGAGACAGGGCCACTATGGCTACACCTTC
TRBV4-1	TRBJ2-7	-	-	CASSQTQGFNEQYF	TGCGCCAGCAGCCAGACTCAGGGTTTCAACGAGCAGTACTTC
TRBV30	TRBJ2-3	-	-	CAWSRGQSTGLYSSTDTQYF	TGTGCCTGGAGTCGGGGTCAATCGACAGGTTTGTATTCCAGCACAGATACGCAGTATTTT
TRBV5-4	TRBJ2-5	TRBD2	-	CASSPRENQETQYF	TGTGCCAGCAGCCCGCGGGAGAACCAAGAGACCCAGTACTTC
TRBV18	TRBJ2-3	-	-	CASSPALADTQYF	TGTGCCAGCTCACCAGCGCTCGCGGATACGCAGTATTTT
TRBV5-1	TRBJ2-7	TRBD1	-	CASSLFGTGPREQYF	TGCGCCAGCAGTCTCTTCGGGACAGGGCCACGCGAGCAGTACTTC
TRBV27	TRBJ2-3	-	-	CASRALEGTDTQYF	TGTGCCAGCAGAGCCCTAGAGGGCACAGATACGCAGTATTTT
TRBV30	TRBJ1-5	-	-	CAWSVGGAVGNQPQHF	TGTGCCTGGAGTGTTGGGGGGGCGGTCGGCAATCAGCCCCAGCATTTT
TRBV4-3	TRBJ2-1	-	-	CASSQTRENNEQFF	TGCGCCAGCAGCCAAACTAGGGAGAACAATGAGCAGTTCTTC
TRBV7-8	TRBJ2-7	-	-	CASSLARVGVEQYF	TGTGCCAGCAGCTTAGCGCGGGTGGGAGTCGAGCAGTACTTC
TRBV29-1	TRBJ1-1	-	-	CSARWVFGNTEAFF	TGCAGCGCTAGGTGGGTTTTTGGGAACACTGAAGCTTTCTTT
TRBV7-8	TRBJ2-1	-	-	CASSQPPGHYNEQFF	TGTGCCAGCAGCCAACCACCGGGACACTACAATGAGCAGTTCTTC
TRBV2	TRBJ2-2	-	-	CASSEAWGRPGELFF	TGTGCCAGCAGTGAAGCCTGGGGGCGACCCGGGGAGCTGTTTTTT
TRBV7-2	TRBJ1-3	-	-	CASTQDSSGNTIYF	TGTGCCAGCACCCAAGACAGCTCTGGAAACACCATATATTTT
TRBV6-6	TRBJ2-7	-	once	CASSYPPGGSGSEQYF	TGTGCCAGCAGTTACCCCCCCGGTGGGAGTGGCAGCGAGCAGTACTTC
TRBV5-5	TRBJ2-7	-	-	CAREGLYFDEQYF	TGTGCCCGCGAGGGACTGTACTTCGACGAGCAGTACTTC
TRBV5-4	TRBJ2-5	TRBD1	-	CASSLRESGQGARETQYF	TGTGCCAGCAGCTTGAGGGAGTCGGGACAGGGGGCTCGGGAGACCCAGTACTTC
TRBV9	TRBJ1-1	TRBD1	-	CASSGPGGGVNTEAFF	TGTGCCAGCAGCGGTCCAGGGGGCGGAGTGAACACTGAAGCTTTCTTT
TRBV6-6	TRBJ2-1	TRBD2	-	CASSLIAGGENEQFF	TGTGCCAGCAGCTTAATAGCGGGAGGTGAGAATGAGCAGTTCTTC
TRBV5-1	TRBJ2-2	-	once	CASYDSPNTGELFF	TGCGCCAGCTATGACAGCCCGAACACCGGGGAGCTGTTTTTT
TRBV29-1	TRBJ2-3	-	-	CSVYQLWTDTQYF	TGCAGCGTTTACCAACTGTGGACAGATACGCAGTATTTT
TRBV15	TRBJ2-3	TRBD2	-	CATSDTPGLAGIDTQYF	TGTGCCACCAGCGATACTCCCGGACTAGCGGGGATAGATACGCAGTATTTT